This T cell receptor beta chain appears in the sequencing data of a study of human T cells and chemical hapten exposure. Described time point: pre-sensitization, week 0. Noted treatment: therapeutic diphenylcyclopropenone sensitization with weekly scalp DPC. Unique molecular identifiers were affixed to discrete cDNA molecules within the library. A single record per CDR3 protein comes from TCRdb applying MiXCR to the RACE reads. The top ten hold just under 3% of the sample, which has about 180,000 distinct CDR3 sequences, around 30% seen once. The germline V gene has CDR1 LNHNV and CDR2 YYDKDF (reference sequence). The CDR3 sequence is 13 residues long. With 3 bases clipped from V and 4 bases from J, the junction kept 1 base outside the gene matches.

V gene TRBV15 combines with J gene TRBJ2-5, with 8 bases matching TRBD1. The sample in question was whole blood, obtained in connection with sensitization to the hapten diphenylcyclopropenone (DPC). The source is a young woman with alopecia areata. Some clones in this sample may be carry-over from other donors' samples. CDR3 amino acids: CATSRDRAETQYF. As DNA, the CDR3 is TGTGCCACCAGCAGGGACAGGGCAGAGACCCAGTACTTC.